One sample yielded the 4 T cell receptor beta chains listed below, sequenced in a study of regulatory T cells in long-lasting Graves disease. The TCR beta library used iRepertoire HTBI primers with Arm-PCR amplification of CDR3. One entry per CDR3 protein results from TCRdb running MiXCR on the multiplex PCR reads. Of roughly 500,000 distinct CDR3 sequences detected, about 15% appear once; the ten largest clones hold roughly 15%. Time point denoted: newly diagnosed GD, antithyroid drugs for less than 3 months. RNA extracted from PBMCs served as the sequencing template. These same records also appear under a second study, on T cells in Graves' hyperthyroidism and ophthalmopathy.

The specimen was peripheral blood mononuclear cells (PBMCs), collected at new diagnosis, from a patient treated with antithyroid drugs. These receptors came from a woman aged 50 to 60 with Graves disease.

This clonotype was seen repeatedly, ten times or more. The CDR3 is CASSRRKTDTGTGTKNIQYF. As DNA, the CDR3 is TGTGCCAGCAGCCGGCGCAAAACAGATACAGGGACGGGAACCAAAAACATTCAGTACTTC. The chain couples TRBV7-8 to TRBJ2-4; the D gene is possibly TRBD1 (6 bases). V lost 5 bases, J lost 2 bases, and 28 bases lay in between. This CDR3 has 20 amino acids. The germline V gene encodes CDR1 SGHVS and CDR2 FQNEAQ.

This clonotype appeared many times. The chain carries TRBV6-1 and TRBJ1-2; 8 bases are a match to TRBD1. Per the germline V gene, CDR1 is MNHNS and CDR2 is SASEGT. This CDR3 comprises 13 residues. Germline trimming cut 7 bases from V and 4 bases from J; bases unmatched to any gene: 5. For the CDR3, the DNA is TGTGCCAGCACCCCGACAGGGGTCTATGGCTACACCTTC. It codes for CASTPTGVYGYTF.

This clonotype appeared a few times. The chain couples TRBV7-2 to TRBJ2-7; D call uncertain. V was clipped by 1 base and J by 2 bases, with 15 bases between them. This CDR3 region has 16 residues. The germline CDR1 and CDR2 sequences are SGHTA and FQGNSA. This chain's CDR3 is CASSLDLPRGTYEQYF. The CDR3, as DNA: TGTGCCAGCAGCTTAGACCTACCACGTGGCACCTACGAGCAGTACTTC.

This chain uses TRBV7-9 with TRBJ2-7; TRBD2 matches 8 bases. This CDR3 contains 16 residues. Germline CDR1 and CDR2: SEHNR and FQNEAQ (reference sequence). V shed 1 base, J shed 5 bases, and the junction held 10 bases outside the gene matches. The CDR3 DNA sequence: TGTGCCAGCAGCTTAGTAGGAGCGCGGGGACTAGACGAGCAGTACTTC. This translates into CASSLVGARGLDEQYF.